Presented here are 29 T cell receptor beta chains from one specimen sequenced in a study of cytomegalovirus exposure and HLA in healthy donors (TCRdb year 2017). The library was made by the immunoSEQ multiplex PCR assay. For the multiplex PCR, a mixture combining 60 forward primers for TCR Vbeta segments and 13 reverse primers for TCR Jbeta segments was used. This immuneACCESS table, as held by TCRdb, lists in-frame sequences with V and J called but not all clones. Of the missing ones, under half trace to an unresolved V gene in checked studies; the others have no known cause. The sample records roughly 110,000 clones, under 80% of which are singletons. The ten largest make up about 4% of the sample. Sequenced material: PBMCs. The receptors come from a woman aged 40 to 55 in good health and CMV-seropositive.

The CDR3 region is CAISAKPPGQRNTDTQYF. CDR3 in DNA: TGTGCCATCAGTGCGAAACCACCGGGACAGAGGAACACAGATACGCAGTATTTT. The genes are TRBV10-3 and TRBJ2-3; 7 bases map to TRBD1. V dropped 4 bases and J dropped 2; count of bases not matched to a gene: 15. The CDR3 consists of 18 residues. CDR1 and CDR2 (germline): ENHRY, SYGVKD.

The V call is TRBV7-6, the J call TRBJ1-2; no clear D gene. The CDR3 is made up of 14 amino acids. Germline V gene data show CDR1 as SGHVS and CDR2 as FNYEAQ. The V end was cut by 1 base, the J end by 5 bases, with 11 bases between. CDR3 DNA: TGTGCCAGCAGCTTAGGGGGTGCGGGTTATGGCTACACCTTC. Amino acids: CASSLGGAGYGYTF.

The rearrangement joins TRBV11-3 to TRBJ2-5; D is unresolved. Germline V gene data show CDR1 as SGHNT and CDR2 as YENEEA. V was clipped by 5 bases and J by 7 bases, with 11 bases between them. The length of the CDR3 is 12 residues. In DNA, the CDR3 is TGTGCCAGCAGCCTCGGGTTGGGGACCCAGTACTTC. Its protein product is CASSLGLGTQYF.

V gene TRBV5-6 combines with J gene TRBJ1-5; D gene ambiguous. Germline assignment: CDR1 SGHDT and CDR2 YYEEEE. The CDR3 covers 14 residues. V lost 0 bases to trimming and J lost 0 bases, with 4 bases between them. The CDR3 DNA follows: TGTGCCAGCAGCTTGGTCGGTAGCAATCAGCCCCAGCATTTT. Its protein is CASSLVGSNQPQHF.

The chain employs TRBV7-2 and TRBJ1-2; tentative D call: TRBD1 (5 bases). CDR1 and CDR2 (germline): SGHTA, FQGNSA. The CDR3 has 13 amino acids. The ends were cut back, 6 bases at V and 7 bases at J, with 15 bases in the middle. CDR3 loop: CASSFQGRAGYTF. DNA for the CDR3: TGTGCCAGCAGTTTCCAGGGTAGGGCTGGCTACACCTTC. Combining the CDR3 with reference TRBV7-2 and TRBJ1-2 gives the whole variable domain GAGVSQSPSNKVTEKGKDVELRCDPISGHTALYWYRQSLGQGLEFLIYFQGNSAPDKSGLPSDRFSAERTGGSVSTLTIQRTQQEDSAVYLCASSFQGRAGYTFGSGTRLTVV.

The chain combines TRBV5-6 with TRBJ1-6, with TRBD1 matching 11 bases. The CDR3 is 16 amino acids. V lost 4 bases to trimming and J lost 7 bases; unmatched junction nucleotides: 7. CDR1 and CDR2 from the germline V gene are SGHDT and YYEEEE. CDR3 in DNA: TGTGCCAGCAGCAAAAGGACAGGGGGCGTAAATTCACCCCTCCACTTT. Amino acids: CASSKRTGGVNSPLHF.

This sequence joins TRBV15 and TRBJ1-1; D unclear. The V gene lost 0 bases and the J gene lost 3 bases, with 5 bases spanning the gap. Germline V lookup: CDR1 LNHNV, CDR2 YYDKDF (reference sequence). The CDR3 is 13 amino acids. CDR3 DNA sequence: TGTGCCACCAGCAGAGAGGCGGACACTGAAGCTTTCTTT. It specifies CATSREADTEAFF.

The CDR3 DNA follows: TGTGCCAGCAGCGCTACAGGGGTCGCTGGAAACACCATATATTTT. This translates into CASSATGVAGNTIYF. This chain joins TRBV5-8 and TRBJ1-3; 7 nucleotides line up with TRBD1. The CDR3 extends over 15 amino acids. V dropped 4 bases and J dropped 2; count of bases not matched to a gene: 6. The germline CDR1 and CDR2 sequences are SGHTS and YDEGEE. The entire variable domain, with the rest obtained from reference TRBV5-8 and TRBJ1-3, is as follows: EAGVTQSPTHLIKTRGQQATLRCSPISGHTSVYWYQQALGLGLQFLLWYDEGEERNRGNFPPRFSGRQFPNYSSELNVNALELEDSALYLCASSATGVAGNTIYFGEGSWLTVV.

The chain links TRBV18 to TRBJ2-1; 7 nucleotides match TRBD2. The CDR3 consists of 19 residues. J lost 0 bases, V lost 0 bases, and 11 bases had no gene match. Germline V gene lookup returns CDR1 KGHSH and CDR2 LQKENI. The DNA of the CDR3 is TGTGCCAGCTCACCACCGGGGCTAGCGGTGCCCCTCTCCTACAATGAGCAGTTCTTC. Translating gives CASSPPGLAVPLSYNEQFF. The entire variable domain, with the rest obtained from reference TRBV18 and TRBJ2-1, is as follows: NAGVMQNPRHLVRRRGQEARLRCSPMKGHSHVYWYRQLPEEGLKFMVYLQKENIIDESGMPKERFSAEFPKEGPSILRIQQVVRGDSAAYFCASSPPGLAVPLSYNEQFFGPGTRLTVL.

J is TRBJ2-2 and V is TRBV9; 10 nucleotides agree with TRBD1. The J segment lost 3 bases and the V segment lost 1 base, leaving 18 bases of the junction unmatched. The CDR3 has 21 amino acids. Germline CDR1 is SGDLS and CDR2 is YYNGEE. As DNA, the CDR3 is TGTGCCAGCAGCGTAAGGGCCCCCGGGACAGGGGATTACGGCGACACCGGGGAGCTGTTTTTT. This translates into CASSVRAPGTGDYGDTGELFF.

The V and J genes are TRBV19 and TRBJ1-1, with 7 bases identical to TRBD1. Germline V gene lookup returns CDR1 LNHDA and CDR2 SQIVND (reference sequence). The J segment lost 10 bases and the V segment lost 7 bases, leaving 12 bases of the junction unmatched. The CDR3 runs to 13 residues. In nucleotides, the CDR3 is TGTGCCAGTACCGAGACAGGGATCCCCAGAGCTTTCTTT. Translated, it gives CASTETGIPRAFF.

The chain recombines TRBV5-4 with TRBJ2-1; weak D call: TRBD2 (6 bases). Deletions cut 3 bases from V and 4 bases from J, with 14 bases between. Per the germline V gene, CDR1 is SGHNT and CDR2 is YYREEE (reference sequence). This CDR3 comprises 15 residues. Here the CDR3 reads CASSSGETRYNEQFF. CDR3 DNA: TGTGCCAGCAGCTCGGGAGAGACCCGTTACAATGAGCAGTTCTTC.

CDR3 sequence (DNA): TGTGCCACCCTGGCGGACACTGAAGCTTTCTTT. Protein: CATLADTEAFF. V and J are TRBV10-3 and TRBJ1-1, with no clear D. The CDR3 is 11 amino acids. The V end lost 10 bases, the J end lost 3 bases, and 9 bases lay between the germline ends. The germline V gene has CDR1 ENHRY and CDR2 SYGVKD.

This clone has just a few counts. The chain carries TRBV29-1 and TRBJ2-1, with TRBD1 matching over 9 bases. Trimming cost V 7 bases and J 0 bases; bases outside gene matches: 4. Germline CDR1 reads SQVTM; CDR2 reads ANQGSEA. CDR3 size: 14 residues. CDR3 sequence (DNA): TGCAGCGGTGGGGACAGGGCCTCCTACAATGAGCAGTTCTTC. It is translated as CSGGDRASYNEQFF.

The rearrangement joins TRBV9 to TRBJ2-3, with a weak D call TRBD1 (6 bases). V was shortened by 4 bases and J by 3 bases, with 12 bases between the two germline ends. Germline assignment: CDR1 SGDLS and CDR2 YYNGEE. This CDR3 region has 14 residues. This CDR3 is CASSNREGTDTQYF. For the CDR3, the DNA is TGTGCCAGCAGCAACAGGGAAGGGACAGATACGCAGTATTTT.

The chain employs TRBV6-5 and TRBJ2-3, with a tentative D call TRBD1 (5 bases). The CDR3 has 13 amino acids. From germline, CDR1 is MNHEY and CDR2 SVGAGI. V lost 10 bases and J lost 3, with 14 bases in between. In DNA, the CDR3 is TGTGCCATTAGGGGATTCCGGACAGATACGCAGTATTTT. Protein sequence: CAIRGFRTDTQYF.

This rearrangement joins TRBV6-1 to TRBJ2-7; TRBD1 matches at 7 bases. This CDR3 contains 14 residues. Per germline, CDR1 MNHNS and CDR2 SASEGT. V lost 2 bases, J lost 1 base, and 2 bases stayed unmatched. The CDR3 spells CASSEPGQSYEQYF. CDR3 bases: TGTGCCAGCAGTGAACCGGGACAGTCCTACGAGCAGTACTTC.

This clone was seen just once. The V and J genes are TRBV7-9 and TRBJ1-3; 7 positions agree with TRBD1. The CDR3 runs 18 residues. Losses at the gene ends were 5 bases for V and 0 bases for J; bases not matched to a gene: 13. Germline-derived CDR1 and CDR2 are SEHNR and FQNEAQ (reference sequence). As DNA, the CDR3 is TGTGCCAGCAGCCCAAGGGGGGAGACAGGGTTCTCTGGAAACACCATATATTTT. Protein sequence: CASSPRGETGFSGNTIYF.

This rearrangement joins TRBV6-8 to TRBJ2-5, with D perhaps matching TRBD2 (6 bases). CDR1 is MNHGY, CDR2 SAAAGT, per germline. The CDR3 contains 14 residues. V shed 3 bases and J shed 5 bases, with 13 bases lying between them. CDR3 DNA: TGTGCCAGCAGTTATGTGAGGGCGGGGGAGACCCAGTACTTC. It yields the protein CASSYVRAGETQYF.

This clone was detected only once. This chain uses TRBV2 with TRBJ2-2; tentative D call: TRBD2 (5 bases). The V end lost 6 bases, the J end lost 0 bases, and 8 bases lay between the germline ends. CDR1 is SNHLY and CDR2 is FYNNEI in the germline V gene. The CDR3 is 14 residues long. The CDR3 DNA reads TGTGCCAGCAGAGACTATCCGAACACCGGGGAGCTGTTTTTT. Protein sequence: CASRDYPNTGELFF.

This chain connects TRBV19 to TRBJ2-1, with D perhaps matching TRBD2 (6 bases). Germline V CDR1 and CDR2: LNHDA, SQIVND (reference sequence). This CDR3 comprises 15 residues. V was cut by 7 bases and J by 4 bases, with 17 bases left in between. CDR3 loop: CASTQDGGIYNEQFF. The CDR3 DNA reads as TGTGCCAGTACCCAAGATGGGGGGATTTACAATGAGCAGTTCTTC.

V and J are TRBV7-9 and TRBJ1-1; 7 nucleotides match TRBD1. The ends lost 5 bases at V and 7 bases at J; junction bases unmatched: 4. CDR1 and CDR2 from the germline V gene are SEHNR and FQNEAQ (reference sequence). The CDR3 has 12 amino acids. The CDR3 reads CASSTDRSEAFF. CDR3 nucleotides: TGTGCCAGCAGCACGGACAGGAGTGAAGCTTTCTTT.

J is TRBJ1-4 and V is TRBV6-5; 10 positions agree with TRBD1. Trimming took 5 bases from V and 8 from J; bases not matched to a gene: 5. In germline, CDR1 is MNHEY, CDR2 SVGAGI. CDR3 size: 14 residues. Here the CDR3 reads CASSSDRGQEKLFF. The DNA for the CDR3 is TGTGCCAGCAGTAGTGACAGGGGGCAAGAAAAACTGTTTTTT.

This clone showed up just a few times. CDR3 bases: TGCGCCAGCAGCCAAGAGGGACAGGGCCAAGAGACCCAGTACTTC. Amino acid sequence: CASSQEGQGQETQYF. V and J are TRBV4-3 and TRBJ2-5, with 9 bases fitting TRBD1. CDR3 size: 15 residues. Germline trimming cut 0 bases from V and 1 base from J; bases unmatched to any gene: 0. CDR1 LGHNA and CDR2 YSLEER come from the germline V gene.

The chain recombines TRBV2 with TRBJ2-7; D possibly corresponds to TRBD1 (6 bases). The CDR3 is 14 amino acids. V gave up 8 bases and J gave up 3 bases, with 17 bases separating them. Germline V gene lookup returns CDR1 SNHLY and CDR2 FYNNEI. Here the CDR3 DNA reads TGTGCCAGCCGGCCCGGACAGCTTCTCTACGAGCAGTACTTC. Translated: CASRPGQLLYEQYF.

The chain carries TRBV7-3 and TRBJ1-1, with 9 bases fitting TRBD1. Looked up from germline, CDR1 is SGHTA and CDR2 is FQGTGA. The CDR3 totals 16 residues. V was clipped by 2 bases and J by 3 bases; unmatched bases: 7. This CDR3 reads CASSLDTDRGDTEAFF. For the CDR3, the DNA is TGTGCCAGCAGCTTAGATACGGACAGGGGTGACACTGAAGCTTTCTTT.

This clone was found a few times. CDR3 loop: CASSAETGYPEAFF. CDR3 DNA sequence: TGTGCCAGCAGCGCCGAGACAGGATACCCTGAAGCTTTCTTT. The genes are TRBV5-5 and TRBJ1-1; D perhaps matches TRBD1 (6 bases). The CDR3 is made up of 14 amino acids. V lost 4 bases and J 6 bases, leaving 16 bases between the germline ends. Germline V gene lookup returns CDR1 SGHKS and CDR2 YYEKEE (reference sequence).

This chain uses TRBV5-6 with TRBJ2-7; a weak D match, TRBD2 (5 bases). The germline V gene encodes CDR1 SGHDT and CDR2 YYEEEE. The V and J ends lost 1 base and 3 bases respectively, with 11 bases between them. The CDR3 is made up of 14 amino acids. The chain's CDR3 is CASSLRSGGYEQYF. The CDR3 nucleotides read TGTGCCAGCAGCTTGCGGTCAGGAGGCTACGAGCAGTACTTC.

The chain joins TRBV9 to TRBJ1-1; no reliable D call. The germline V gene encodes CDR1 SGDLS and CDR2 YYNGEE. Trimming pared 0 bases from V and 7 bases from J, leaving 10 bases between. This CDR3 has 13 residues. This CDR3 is CASSVALYGEAFF. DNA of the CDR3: TGTGCCAGCAGCGTAGCCCTTTACGGTGAAGCTTTCTTT.